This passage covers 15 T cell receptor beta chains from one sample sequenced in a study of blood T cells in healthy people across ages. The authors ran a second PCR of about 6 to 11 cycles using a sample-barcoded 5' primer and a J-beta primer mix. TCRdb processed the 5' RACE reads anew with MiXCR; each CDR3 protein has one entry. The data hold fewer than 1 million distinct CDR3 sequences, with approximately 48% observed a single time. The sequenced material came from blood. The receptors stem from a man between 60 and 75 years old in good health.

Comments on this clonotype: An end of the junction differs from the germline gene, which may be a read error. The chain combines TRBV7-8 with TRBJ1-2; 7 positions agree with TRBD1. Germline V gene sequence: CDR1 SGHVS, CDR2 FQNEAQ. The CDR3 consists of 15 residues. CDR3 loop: CAGSLGGGQINGYTF. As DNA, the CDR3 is TGTGCCGGCAGCTTAGGAGGGGGCCAGATAAATGGCTACACCTTC.

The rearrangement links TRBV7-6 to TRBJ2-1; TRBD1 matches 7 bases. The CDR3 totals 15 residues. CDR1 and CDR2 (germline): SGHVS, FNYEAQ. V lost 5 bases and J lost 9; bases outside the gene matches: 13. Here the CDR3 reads CASSPKTGYWTEQFF. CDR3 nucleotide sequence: TGTGCCAGCAGCCCGAAGACAGGGTACTGGACTGAGCAGTTCTTC.

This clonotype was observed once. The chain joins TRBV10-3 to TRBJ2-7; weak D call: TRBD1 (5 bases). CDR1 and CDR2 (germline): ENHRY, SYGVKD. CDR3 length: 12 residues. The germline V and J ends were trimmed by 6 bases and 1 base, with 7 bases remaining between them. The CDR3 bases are TGTGCCATCAGCAGGGTTTCCTACGAGCAGTACTTC. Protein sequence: CAISRVSYEQYF.

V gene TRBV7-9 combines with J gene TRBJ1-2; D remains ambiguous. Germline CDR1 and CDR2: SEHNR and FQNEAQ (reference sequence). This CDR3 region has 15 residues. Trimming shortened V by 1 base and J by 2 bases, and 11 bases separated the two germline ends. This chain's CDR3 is CASSLGPGMNYGYTF. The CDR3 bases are TGTGCCAGCAGCTTAGGTCCGGGGATGAACTATGGCTACACCTTC.

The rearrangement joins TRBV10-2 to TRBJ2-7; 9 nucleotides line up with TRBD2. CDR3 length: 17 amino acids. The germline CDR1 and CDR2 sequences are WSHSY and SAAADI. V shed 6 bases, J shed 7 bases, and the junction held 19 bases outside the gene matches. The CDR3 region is CASSSRLAVHNDGEQYF. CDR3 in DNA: TGCGCCAGCAGCTCGCGACTAGCGGTGCACAATGATGGGGAGCAGTACTTC.

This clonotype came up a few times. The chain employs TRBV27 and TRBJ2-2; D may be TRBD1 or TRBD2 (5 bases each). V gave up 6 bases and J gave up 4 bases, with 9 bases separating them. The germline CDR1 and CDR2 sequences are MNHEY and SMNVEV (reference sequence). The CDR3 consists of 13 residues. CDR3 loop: CASRGVTTGELFF. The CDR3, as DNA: TGTGCCAGCAGGGGGGTGACCACCGGGGAGCTGTTTTTT.

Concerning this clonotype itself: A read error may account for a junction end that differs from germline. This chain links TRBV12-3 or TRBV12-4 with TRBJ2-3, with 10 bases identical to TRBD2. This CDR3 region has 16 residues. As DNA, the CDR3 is TGTGCCAGCAGTGATAGCGGGGGGACTAGCACAGAAACGCAGAATTTT. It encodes CASSDSGGTSTETQNF.

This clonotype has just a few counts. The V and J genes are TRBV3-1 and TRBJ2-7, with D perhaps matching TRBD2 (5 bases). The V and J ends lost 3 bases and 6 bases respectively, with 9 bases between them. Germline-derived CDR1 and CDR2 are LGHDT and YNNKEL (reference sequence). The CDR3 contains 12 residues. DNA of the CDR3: TGTGCCAGCAGCCAGAGTCGGGGCGAGCAGTACTTC. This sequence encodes CASSQSRGEQYF.

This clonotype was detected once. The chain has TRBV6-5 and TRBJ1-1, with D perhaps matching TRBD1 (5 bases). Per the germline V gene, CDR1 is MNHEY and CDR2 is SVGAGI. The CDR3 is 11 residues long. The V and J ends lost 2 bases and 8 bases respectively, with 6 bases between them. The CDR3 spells CASSYGGEAFF. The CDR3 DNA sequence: TGTGCCAGCAGTTACGGGGGAGAAGCTTTCTTT.

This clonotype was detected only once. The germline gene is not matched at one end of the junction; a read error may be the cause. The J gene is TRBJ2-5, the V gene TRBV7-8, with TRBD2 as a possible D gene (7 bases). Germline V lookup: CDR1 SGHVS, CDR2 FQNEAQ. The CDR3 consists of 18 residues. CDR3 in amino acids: CASSLPLRGPNLQEIQYF. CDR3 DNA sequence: TGTGCCAGCAGCTTACCATTGCGGGGGCCCAACCTTCAAGAGATCCAGTACTTC.

The CDR3 DNA reads TGTGCCAGCAGCCAAGAGGGGGCGCGTGGTGAGCAGTTCTTC. As protein: CASSQEGARGEQFF. The chain is built from TRBV3-1 and TRBJ2-1; TRBD1 might be the D (6 bases). CDR3 size: 14 residues. Germline CDR1 reads LGHDT; CDR2 reads YNNKEL (reference sequence). V lost 0 bases and J 9 bases, leaving 12 bases between the germline ends.

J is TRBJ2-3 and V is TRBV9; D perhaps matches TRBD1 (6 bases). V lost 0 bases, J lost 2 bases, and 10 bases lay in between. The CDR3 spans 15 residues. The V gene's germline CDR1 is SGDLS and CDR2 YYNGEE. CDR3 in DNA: TGTGCCAGCAGCGTAGAGGGACATAACACAGATACGCAGTATTTT. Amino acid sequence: CASSVEGHNTDTQYF.

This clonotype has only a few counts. The CDR3 loop is CASSYAGTGFNEQYF. The CDR3 nucleotides are TGTGCCAGCAGTTACGCCGGGACAGGGTTTAACGAGCAGTACTTC. The gene calls are TRBV6-2 or TRBV6-3 and TRBJ2-7, with 9 positions matching TRBD1. The CDR3 is made up of 15 amino acids. Germline trimming cut 2 bases from V and 5 bases from J; bases unmatched to any gene: 7. Germline-derived CDR1 and CDR2 are MNHEY and SVGEGT.

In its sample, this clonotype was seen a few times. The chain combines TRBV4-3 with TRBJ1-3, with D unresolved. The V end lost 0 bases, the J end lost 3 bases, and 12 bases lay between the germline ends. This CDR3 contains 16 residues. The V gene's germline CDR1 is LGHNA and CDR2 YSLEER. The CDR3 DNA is TGCGCCAGCAGCCAAGATCGCAGTAGTATTGGAAACACCATATATTTT. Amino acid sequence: CASSQDRSSIGNTIYF.

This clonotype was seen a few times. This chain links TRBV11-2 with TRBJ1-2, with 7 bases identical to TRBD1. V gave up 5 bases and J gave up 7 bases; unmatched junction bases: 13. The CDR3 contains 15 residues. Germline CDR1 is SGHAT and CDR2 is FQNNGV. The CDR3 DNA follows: TGTGCCAGCAGCCCGACCGCAGGGGGACGGGTTGGCTACACCTTC. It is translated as CASSPTAGGRVGYTF.